One sample yielded the 31 T cell receptor beta chains listed below, sequenced in a study of blood T cell repertoires in COVID-19. TCRdb's table, derived via immunoSEQ multiplex PCR, lists solely in-frame clones and lacks some. The sample contains 120,000 to 150,000 clones, less than 80% of which appear only once. Input material: peripheral blood. These receptors were collected from a man in his 60s with acute or convalescent COVID-19.

This chain connects TRBV28 to TRBJ2-5; 8 nucleotides agree with TRBD1. This CDR3 is 15 amino acids long. V lost 5 bases and J lost 5; bases outside the gene matches: 10. Germline assignment: CDR1 MDHEN and CDR2 SYDVKM. The DNA for the CDR3 is TGTGCCAGCAGTCCTGGACAGGGAAAGGGTGAGACCCAGTACTTC. Encoded protein: CASSPGQGKGETQYF.

The genes are TRBV3-1 (or the pseudogene TRBV3-2) and TRBJ2-1; 11 bases line up with TRBD2. Germline CDR1 reads LGHDT; CDR2 reads YNNKEL (reference sequence). Trimming took 3 bases from V and 8 from J; bases not matched to a gene: 6. The CDR3 sequence is 15 residues long. The CDR3 DNA sequence: TGTGCCAGCAGCCAGGCTAGCGGGAGGAATTATGAGCAGTTCTTC. Its protein product is CASSQASGRNYEQFF.

V usage is TRBV5-4 and J usage is TRBJ2-5; 8 bases line up with TRBD1. After removal of 4 bases from V and 4 bases from J, the junction contained 0 bases not matched to a gene. CDR1 and CDR2 from the germline V gene are SGHNT and YYREEE (reference sequence). The CDR3 extends over 12 amino acids. The CDR3 DNA follows: TGTGCCAGCAGCGACAGGGGAGAGACCCAGTACTTC. Its translation: CASSDRGETQYF.

The chain uses TRBV3-1 (or the pseudogene TRBV3-2) and TRBJ2-2; 12 positions match TRBD2. V was pared by 3 bases and J by 3 bases, with 5 bases of the junction left unmatched. This CDR3 has 17 residues. Germline V CDR1 and CDR2: LGHDT, YNNKEL (reference sequence). CDR3 protein: CASSHPRLAGDTGELFF. The CDR3 DNA is TGTGCCAGCAGCCACCCAAGACTAGCGGGGGACACCGGGGAGCTGTTTTTT.

J is TRBJ1-1 and V is TRBV11-2; maybe TRBD1 (6 bases). Trimming removed 5 bases at V and 6 bases at J, with 10 bases between. CDR1 is SGHAT, CDR2 FQNNGV, per germline. This CDR3 has 12 residues. DNA of the CDR3: TGTGCCAGCAGCCCACAGGGATCTGAAGCTTTCTTT. It codes for CASSPQGSEAFF.

The V and J genes are TRBV11-2 and TRBJ1-4; D gene uncertain. The germline gives CDR1 SGHAT, CDR2 FQNNGV. This CDR3 is 13 amino acids long. V was trimmed by 5 bases and J by 8 bases, leaving 12 bases between them. In nucleotides, the CDR3 is TGTGCCAGCAGCGAGGGATCTTTGGAAAAACTGTTTTTT. This encodes CASSEGSLEKLFF.

The J gene is TRBJ2-1, the V gene TRBV28; 16 bases agree with TRBD2. Germline values: CDR1 MDHEN, CDR2 SYDVKM. The CDR3 covers 15 residues. V dropped 6 bases and J dropped 8; count of bases not matched to a gene: 4. The CDR3 is CASRGTSGRGDEQFF. As DNA, the CDR3 is TGTGCCAGCAGGGGGACTAGCGGGAGGGGGGATGAGCAGTTCTTC.

J is TRBJ2-7 and V is TRBV6-5; a weak D match, TRBD1 (6 bases). The V gene's germline CDR1 is MNHEY and CDR2 SVGAGI. V was clipped by 7 bases and J by 7 bases, with 20 bases between them. CDR3 size: 14 residues. CDR3 coding DNA: TGTGCCAGCAAAAAGGGAACAGGGTCCTTTGAGCAGTACTTC. Amino acids: CASKKGTGSFEQYF.

The chain couples TRBV5-4 to TRBJ1-1; D might be TRBD1 (6 bases). Trimming took 4 bases from V and 0 from J, leaving 16 bases between them. Germline V gene lookup returns CDR1 SGHNT and CDR2 YYREEE (reference sequence). CDR3 length: 16 amino acids. The CDR3 region is CASSPRPRGVNTEAFF. The CDR3 nucleotides are TGTGCCAGCAGCCCTCGCCCCAGGGGCGTGAACACTGAAGCTTTCTTT.

The chain employs TRBV6-5 and TRBJ1-3, with D unresolved. The V gene's germline CDR1 is MNHEY and CDR2 SVGAGI. Between the trimmed V and J ends, which lost 8 bases and 0 bases, there was a span of 8 bases. The CDR3 loop spans 13 amino acids. The CDR3 loop reads CASLVNSGNTIYF. The CDR3 DNA reads TGTGCCAGCCTAGTTAACTCTGGAAACACCATATATTTT.

This rearrangement joins TRBV4-2 to TRBJ1-5, with D tentatively TRBD1 (5 bases). The CDR3 sequence is 17 residues long. Deletions cut 1 base from V and 7 bases from J, with 20 bases between. CDR1 and CDR2 from the germline V gene are LGHNA and YNFKEQ. CDR3 region: CASSQARTAGVGQPQHF. CDR3 DNA: TGTGCCAGCAGCCAAGCTAGGACGGCGGGGGTTGGGCAGCCCCAGCATTTT.

This clone was detected only a few times. This chain joins TRBV7-9 and TRBJ1-1, with D unresolved. CDR3 length: 11 residues. Trimming shortened V by 4 bases and J by 8 bases, and 8 bases separated the two germline ends. CDR1 SEHNR and CDR2 FQNEAQ come from the germline V gene (reference sequence). DNA for the CDR3: TGTGCCAGCAGCTCGTCGAGGGAAGCTTTCTTT. Its translation is CASSSSREAFF.

The chain combines TRBV5-1 with TRBJ1-1; 8 positions match TRBD1. Germline assignment: CDR1 SGHRS and CDR2 YFSETQ. The J segment lost 3 bases and the V segment lost 5 bases, leaving 6 bases of the junction unmatched. The CDR3 runs 14 residues. CDR3 amino acids: CASRPDRGYTEAFF. CDR3 bases: TGCGCCAGCAGACCCGACAGGGGTTACACTGAAGCTTTCTTT.

At least ten counts were recorded for this clone. The chain uses TRBV2 and TRBJ2-1; 11 nucleotides agree with TRBD2. From germline, CDR1 is SNHLY and CDR2 FYNNEI. The V and J ends lost 6 bases and 6 bases, in that order; junction bases with no gene match: 7. CDR3 length: 15 amino acids. CDR3 amino acids: CASSVGLAGRNEQFF. CDR3 sequence (DNA): TGTGCCAGCAGCGTAGGACTAGCGGGCCGCAATGAGCAGTTCTTC.

This chain connects TRBV7-2 to TRBJ1-5; D call uncertain. The CDR3 covers 12 residues. The V gene's germline CDR1 is SGHTA and CDR2 FQGNSA. The germline V and J ends were trimmed by 5 bases and 7 bases, with 9 bases remaining between them. The CDR3 protein is CASSAMGQPQHF. Here the CDR3 DNA reads TGTGCCAGCAGCGCAATGGGCCAGCCCCAGCATTTT.

The chain has TRBV20-1 and TRBJ2-1; the D gene is possibly TRBD2 (5 bases). The CDR3 is 11 residues long. In germline, CDR1 is DFQATT, CDR2 SNEGSKA (reference sequence). V was pared by 1 base and J by 7 bases, with 5 bases between. CDR3 DNA sequence: TGCAGTGCTAGAGGGGAGAATGAGCAGTTCTTC. It is translated as CSARGENEQFF.

J is TRBJ2-1 and V is TRBV7-2, with 8 bases matching TRBD2. This CDR3 has 15 residues. Trimming took 4 bases from V and 7 from J; bases not matched to a gene: 9. Germline-derived CDR1 and CDR2 are SGHTA and FQGNSA. The CDR3 coding sequence is TGTGCCAGCAGCTCTACTAGCGGAGGCGGGAATGAGCAGTTCTTC. Protein product: CASSSTSGGGNEQFF.

Only one count was recorded for this clone. The V and J genes are TRBV7-2 and TRBJ2-7; no reliable D call. V gave up 5 bases and J gave up 7 bases, with 9 bases separating them. Germline V gene data show CDR1 as SGHTA and CDR2 as FQGNSA. The CDR3 extends over 11 amino acids. Written as DNA, the CDR3 is TGTGCCAGCAGCCGAGCGAGGGAGCAGTACTTC. Its translation is CASSRAREQYF.

The V and J genes are TRBV7-9 and TRBJ1-2; TRBD1 matches at 7 bases. Germline loops: CDR1 SEHNR, CDR2 FQNEAQ (reference sequence). V lost 5 bases, J lost 8 bases, and 14 bases stayed unmatched. This CDR3 has 15 amino acids. The chain's CDR3 is CASSPGQASSMGYTF. DNA of the CDR3: TGTGCCAGCAGCCCCGGACAGGCCTCCTCTATGGGCTACACCTTC.

This CDR3 is CAVRLAEYNEQFF. The CDR3 DNA reads TGTGCCGTCCGCCTAGCGGAGTACAATGAGCAGTTCTTC. This chain joins TRBV28 and TRBJ2-1; the match to TRBD2 covers 7 bases. This CDR3 is built from 13 residues. V was pared by 11 bases and J by 4 bases, with 8 bases of the junction left unmatched. CDR1 and CDR2 from the germline V gene are MDHEN and SYDVKM.

The chain couples TRBV28 to TRBJ1-1, with D tentatively TRBD1 (6 bases). Trimming left V 6 bases short and J 8 bases short, with 13 bases between. CDR3 length: 12 residues. Germline V CDR1 and CDR2: MDHEN, SYDVKM. CDR3: CASSRGGVEAFF. The CDR3 DNA reads TGTGCCAGCAGCAGGGGTGGGGTAGAAGCTTTCTTT.

V usage is TRBV2 and J usage is TRBJ2-2, with 7 bases aligning to TRBD1. Trimming took 4 bases from V and 6 from J; bases not matched to a gene: 2. The CDR3 has 13 amino acids. CDR1 SNHLY and CDR2 FYNNEI come from the germline V gene. The CDR3 protein is CASSVTGAGELFF. The DNA for the CDR3 is TGTGCCAGCAGTGTAACAGGGGCCGGGGAGCTGTTTTTT.

This chain connects TRBV6-6 to TRBJ2-6; D ambiguous. This CDR3 contains 13 residues. The V gene lost 7 bases and the J gene lost 4 bases, with 8 bases spanning the gap. Germline V gene lookup returns CDR1 MNHNY and CDR2 SVGAGI (reference sequence). CDR3 sequence reads: CASKAPGANVLTF. The CDR3 nucleotides are TGTGCCAGCAAAGCTCCCGGGGCCAACGTCCTGACTTTC.

The sample holds a few counts of this clone. The chain recombines TRBV19 with TRBJ1-2; TRBD1 aligns across 10 bases. The V gene's germline CDR1 is LNHDA and CDR2 SQIVND (reference sequence). Trimming removed 5 bases from V and 8 bases from J; junction bases left unmatched: 8. The CDR3 length is 14 residues. CDR3 sequence reads: CASSADRGQRGYTF. Here the CDR3 DNA reads TGTGCCAGTAGTGCCGACAGGGGGCAACGAGGCTACACCTTC.

CDR3: CASRRRGRNEQFF. The CDR3 nucleotides are TGTGCCAGCAGGAGGCGGGGGCGCAATGAGCAGTTCTTC. V usage is TRBV6-6 and J usage is TRBJ2-1, with a possible D match to TRBD2 (7 bases). The V gene's germline CDR1 is MNHNY and CDR2 SVGAGI (reference sequence). The CDR3 runs to 13 residues. Trimming cost V 6 bases and J 6 bases, with 12 bases left between them.

V gene TRBV4-1 combines with J gene TRBJ1-3; D unclear. V dropped 4 bases and J dropped 2 bases, with 12 bases sitting between them. Germline lookup yields CDR1 MGHRA and CDR2 YSYEKL. The CDR3 sequence is 15 residues long. The CDR3 DNA is TGCGCCAGCAGCCCACGGTCGGAGGCTGGAAACACCATATATTTT. It specifies CASSPRSEAGNTIYF.

This clone has only one observation. V is TRBV6-5 and J is TRBJ1-1; TRBD1 matches 7 bases. Germline V gene data show CDR1 as MNHEY and CDR2 as SVGAGI. V was clipped by 5 bases and J by 7 bases; unmatched bases: 7. This CDR3 contains 13 residues. In DNA form, the CDR3 reads TGTGCCAGCAGTAGACCAGGGGGAGATGAAGCTTTCTTT. Encoded protein: CASSRPGGDEAFF.

This clone showed up just a few times. This chain connects TRBV10-3 to TRBJ1-5; 8 bases are a match to TRBD1. The CDR3 extends over 14 amino acids. Trimming cost V 4 bases and J 4 bases; bases outside gene matches: 3. Germline CDR1 reads ENHRY; CDR2 reads SYGVKD. The CDR3 nucleotides are TGTGCCATCAGTGGGGGACAGGAAAATCAGCCCCAGCATTTT. This gives the protein CAISGGQENQPQHF.

This chain links TRBV7-9 with TRBJ2-5; TRBD1 is a possible D gene (5 bases). The germline gives CDR1 SEHNR, CDR2 FQNEAQ (reference sequence). V was shortened by 5 bases and J by 4 bases, with 17 bases between the two germline ends. The CDR3 has 15 residues. CDR3 residues: CASSPGRRASETQYF. The CDR3, as DNA: TGTGCCAGCAGCCCAGGGCGAAGAGCATCAGAGACCCAGTACTTC.

The table lists this clone with a count of one. The J gene is TRBJ1-3, the V gene TRBV30; 8 bases are shared with TRBD1. Per germline, CDR1 GTSNPN and CDR2 SVGIG (reference sequence). The CDR3 runs 13 residues. Germline trimming cut 5 bases from V and 0 bases from J; bases unmatched to any gene: 0. The CDR3 DNA is TGTGCCTGGGACAGGGGCTCTGGAAACACCATATATTTT. Translation: CAWDRGSGNTIYF.

The chain recombines TRBV9 with TRBJ2-7, with D perhaps matching TRBD1 (6 bases). The CDR3 consists of 14 residues. Germline CDR1 SGDLS, CDR2 YYNGEE. Trimming removed 0 bases from V and 6 bases from J, with 13 bases in between. In DNA, the CDR3 is TGTGCCAGCAGCGTAGGGAGTGCAGGGGCCGAGCAGTACTTC. It is translated as CASSVGSAGAEQYF.